A single sample gave rise to the 24 T cell receptor beta chains below, sequenced in a study of CD8 T cells in ankylosing spondylitis. TCRdb processed the 5' RACE reads anew with MiXCR; each CDR3 protein has one entry. Counted here are 250,000 or so distinct CDR3 sequences, roughly a quarter occurring once; the ten biggest clones make up 0.61%. Sequencing was performed on blood, either unsorted or a sorted T cell fraction (not recorded which). Receptors originate from a male donor with ankylosing spondylitis or in good health (not recorded which).

The table lists this clonotype with a few counts. The chain links TRBV20-1 to TRBJ2-1, with 10 bases fitting TRBD2. With V trimmed by 6 bases and J by 6 bases, 8 bases remained unmatched. This CDR3 spans 14 amino acids. CDR1 and CDR2 from the germline V gene are DFQATT and SNEGSKA (reference sequence). The DNA for the CDR3 is TGCAGTGCCCAATCCGGGACTAGCGCCAATGAGCAGTTCTTC. It specifies CSAQSGTSANEQFF.

The chain couples TRBV6-2 or TRBV6-3 to TRBJ2-2; no definite D call. V was trimmed by 5 bases and J by 0 bases, leaving 10 bases between them. Germline V gives CDR1 MNHEY, CDR2 SVGEGT. The CDR3 consists of 15 residues. CDR3 residues: CASSRHVPNTGELFF. DNA of the CDR3: TGTGCCAGCAGTCGACACGTTCCGAACACCGGGGAGCTGTTTTTT.

Ten or more counts support this clonotype. The V and J genes are TRBV20-1 and TRBJ2-7; D possibly matches TRBD1 or TRBD2 (5 bases each). This CDR3 region has 13 residues. CDR1 and CDR2 (germline): DFQATT, SNEGSKA (reference sequence). Trimming took 7 bases from V and 0 from J, leaving 13 bases between them. CDR3 sequence reads: CSVTGLSSYEQYF. DNA for the CDR3: TGCAGTGTGACGGGGCTGAGCTCCTACGAGCAGTACTTC.

This chain connects TRBV3-1 to TRBJ2-5; D remains ambiguous. With 1 base removed from V and 5 bases from J, the gap between germline ends came to 11 bases. Germline values: CDR1 LGHDT, CDR2 YNNKEL (reference sequence). This CDR3 has 14 amino acids. The CDR3 DNA reads as TGTGCCAGCAGCCAAGGTACAGTCTCGGAGACCCAGTACTTC. Translating it yields CASSQGTVSETQYF.

This clonotype has at least ten counts. The chain carries TRBV20-1 and TRBJ2-7, with TRBD1 identical over 9 bases. CDR3 length: 13 residues. The ends lost 6 bases at V and 4 bases at J; junction bases unmatched: 7. Germline V CDR1 and CDR2: DFQATT, SNEGSKA (reference sequence). Here the CDR3 reads CSAGDRGVYEQYF. CDR3 nucleotides: TGCAGTGCCGGCGACAGGGGGGTTTACGAGCAGTACTTC.

This clonotype has ten or more counts. This sequence joins TRBV10-1 and TRBJ2-3; D unresolved. The CDR3 runs 13 residues. Germline V gene data show CDR1 as WNHNN and CDR2 as SYGVQD (reference sequence). The ends were cut back, 6 bases at V and 2 bases at J, with 9 bases in the middle. In DNA, the CDR3 is TGCGCCAGCAGCCCCGGCCACACAGATACGCAGTATTTT. Translated, it gives CASSPGHTDTQYF.

This clonotype showed up many times. The rearrangement uses TRBV20-1 and TRBJ1-1; D call uncertain. Germline lookup yields CDR1 DFQATT and CDR2 SNEGSKA (reference sequence). V dropped 1 base and J dropped 3 bases, with 12 bases sitting between them. The CDR3 runs to 14 residues. CDR3 DNA: TGCAGTGCTAGAGGGCTGTGGCGCGACACTGAAGCTTTCTTT. Protein: CSARGLWRDTEAFF.

The rearrangement links TRBV12-3 or TRBV12-4 to TRBJ1-5; 7 positions match TRBD1. The V segment lost 5 bases and the J segment 5 bases; nucleotides outside the gene matches: 6. This CDR3 is 14 amino acids long. The CDR3 loop reads CASSPDRVDQPQHF. In DNA form, the CDR3 reads TGTGCCAGCAGTCCTGACAGGGTTGATCAGCCCCAGCATTTT.

The J gene is TRBJ2-5, the V gene TRBV12-3 or TRBV12-4; tentatively, D is TRBD1 (5 bases). CDR3 length: 13 residues. Trimming took off 5 bases at V and 5 bases at J, with 12 bases between the two ends. CDR3 sequence reads: CASSPWPGETQYF. In DNA form, the CDR3 reads TGTGCCAGCAGTCCCTGGCCAGGGGAGACCCAGTACTTC.

The CDR3 sequence is CASSPRTRTGANVLTF. The DNA of the CDR3 is TGTGCCAGCAGCCCCCGGACAAGGACCGGGGCCAACGTCCTGACTTTC. J is TRBJ2-6 and V is TRBV4-2; perhaps TRBD1 as D (5 bases). In germline, CDR1 is LGHNA, CDR2 YNFKEQ. The V gene lost 4 bases and the J gene lost 4 bases, with 14 bases spanning the gap. The CDR3 contains 16 residues.

This clonotype was observed a few times. A much bigger clone sits one base away, suggesting this may be a read error. The rearrangement links TRBV20-1 to TRBJ1-1; D not resolved. The CDR3 runs 11 residues. V was clipped by 0 bases and J by 3 bases, with 2 bases between them. Germline V gene lookup returns CDR1 DFQATT and CDR2 SNEGSKA (reference sequence). The CDR3 nucleotides read TGCAGTGCTAGAGAGGACACTGAAGCTTTCTTT. Its protein is CSAREDTEAFF.

This clonotype was seen a few times. V is TRBV20-1 and J is TRBJ2-5, with 13 bases that match TRBD2. The J segment lost 6 bases and the V segment lost 2 bases, leaving 6 bases of the junction unmatched. Germline V gene sequence: CDR1 DFQATT, CDR2 SNEGSKA (reference sequence). CDR3 length equals 15 residues. Here the CDR3 reads CSARTSGGAAKTQYF. In DNA, the CDR3 is TGCAGTGCTAGAACTAGCGGGGGGGCTGCGAAGACCCAGTACTTC.

Note on this clonotype: A single base separates this from a much larger clone, so it may be a read error. The chain joins TRBV12-3 or TRBV12-4 to TRBJ2-7; a weak D match, TRBD1 (5 bases). Trimming pared 7 bases from V and 6 bases from J, leaving 16 bases between. This CDR3 is built from 13 residues. CDR3 region: CASTLQVALEQYF. CDR3 bases: TGTGCCAGCACTCTACAGGTGGCCCTCGAGCAGTACTTC.

At least ten counts were recorded for this clonotype. CDR3 nucleotides: TGTGCCAGCAGCCGAACCGGGACTAGCGGGGGATCTAGCACAGATACGCAGTATTTT. Translating gives CASSRTGTSGGSSTDTQYF. This chain joins TRBV7-8 and TRBJ2-3, with 14 positions matching TRBD2. The trim removed 5 bases at V and 0 bases at J, leaving 10 bases unmatched. CDR3 length equals 19 residues. Germline assignment: CDR1 SGHVS and CDR2 FQNEAQ.

V gene TRBV28 combines with J gene TRBJ1-1; TRBD1 is a possible D gene (5 bases). V was cut by 11 bases and J by 9 bases, with 19 bases left in between. The V gene's germline CDR1 is MDHEN and CDR2 SYDVKM. The length of the CDR3 is 12 residues. The CDR3 reads CAVVTVKRQAFF. The CDR3 region has the DNA TGTGCCGTGGTGACAGTGAAACGACAAGCTTTCTTT.

The chain links TRBV20-1 to TRBJ1-2; tentative D call: TRBD1 (5 bases). Germline V gene sequence: CDR1 DFQATT, CDR2 SNEGSKA (reference sequence). The CDR3 length is 13 residues. Trimming stripped 0 bases from V and 8 bases from J, with 13 bases between. DNA for the CDR3: TGCAGTGCTAGAGATCTCGGGGGTTGGGGCTACACCTTC. Its translation is CSARDLGGWGYTF.

This clonotype has only one observation. The V and J genes are TRBV12-3 or TRBV12-4 and TRBJ1-6, with D perhaps matching TRBD1 (6 bases). V was cut by 4 bases and J by 10 bases, with 17 bases left in between. This CDR3 contains 15 residues. The CDR3 loop reads CASSSGGTWRSPLHF. The CDR3 DNA is TGTGCCAGCAGTTCCGGGGGGACATGGCGGTCACCCCTCCACTTT.

V is TRBV20-1 and J is TRBJ2-6; D is possibly TRBD2 (5 bases). This CDR3 has 17 residues. CDR1 is DFQATT, CDR2 SNEGSKA, per germline (reference sequence). The ends were cut back, 0 bases at V and 2 bases at J, with 14 bases in the middle. The DNA of the CDR3 is TGCAGTGCTAGAGATCGGGCAGACGGGGCTGGGGCCAACGTCCTGACTTTC. Translation: CSARDRADGAGANVLTF.

This clonotype was counted many times. V usage is TRBV29-1 and J usage is TRBJ2-3; no reliable D call. Between the trimmed V and J ends, which lost 3 bases and 4 bases, there was a span of 11 bases. Germline V CDR1 and CDR2: SQVTM, ANQGSEA. This CDR3 is built from 13 residues. The CDR3 reads CSVEIWTADTQYF. For the CDR3, the DNA is TGCAGCGTTGAGATTTGGACGGCAGATACGCAGTATTTT.

This clonotype was counted ten times or more. CDR3 DNA: TGCAGTGCTAGAGATATGAGGGGCACTGAAGCTTTCTTT. Amino acid sequence: CSARDMRGTEAFF. The gene calls are TRBV20-1 and TRBJ1-1; D perhaps matches TRBD1 (5 bases). The V and J ends lost 0 bases and 4 bases respectively, with 9 bases between them. Germline CDR1 and CDR2: DFQATT and SNEGSKA (reference sequence). The CDR3 is 13 residues long.

This clonotype was observed a handful of times. J is TRBJ2-5 and V is TRBV20-1; possibly TRBD1 or TRBD2 for D (5 bases each). The CDR3 runs 12 residues. The germline V gene has CDR1 DFQATT and CDR2 SNEGSKA (reference sequence). V shed 6 bases and J shed 4 bases, with 12 bases lying between them. CDR3 sequence (DNA): TGCAGTGCCTCCGGGACGTCAGAGACCCAGTACTTC. Amino acids: CSASGTSETQYF.

This clonotype has at least ten counts. The chain is built from TRBV20-1 and TRBJ2-1; D perhaps matches TRBD1 (6 bases). The CDR3 spans 13 residues. Germline V CDR1 and CDR2: DFQATT, SNEGSKA (reference sequence). With 6 bases removed from V and 4 bases from J, the gap between germline ends came to 13 bases. The CDR3 reads CSARRQVYNEQFF. For the CDR3, the DNA is TGCAGTGCGAGGAGACAGGTATACAATGAGCAGTTCTTC.

CDR3 sequence: CASSPRGNQETQYF. In DNA, the CDR3 is TGTGCCAGCAGCCCCCGGGGGAATCAAGAGACCCAGTACTTC. This sequence joins TRBV11-2 and TRBJ2-5, with a weak D call TRBD2 (6 bases). The ends were cut back, 5 bases at V and 2 bases at J, with 12 bases in the middle. In germline, CDR1 is SGHAT, CDR2 FQNNGV. The CDR3 sequence is 14 residues long.

CDR3 residues: CASSPGWTEAFF. CDR3 in DNA: TGTGCCAGCAGTCCAGGGTGGACTGAAGCTTTCTTT. The J gene is TRBJ1-1, the V gene TRBV6-5; perhaps TRBD1 as D (5 bases). Per the germline V gene, CDR1 is MNHEY and CDR2 is SVGAGI. The CDR3 extends over 12 amino acids. Trimming cost V 5 bases and J 5 bases, with 9 bases left between them.